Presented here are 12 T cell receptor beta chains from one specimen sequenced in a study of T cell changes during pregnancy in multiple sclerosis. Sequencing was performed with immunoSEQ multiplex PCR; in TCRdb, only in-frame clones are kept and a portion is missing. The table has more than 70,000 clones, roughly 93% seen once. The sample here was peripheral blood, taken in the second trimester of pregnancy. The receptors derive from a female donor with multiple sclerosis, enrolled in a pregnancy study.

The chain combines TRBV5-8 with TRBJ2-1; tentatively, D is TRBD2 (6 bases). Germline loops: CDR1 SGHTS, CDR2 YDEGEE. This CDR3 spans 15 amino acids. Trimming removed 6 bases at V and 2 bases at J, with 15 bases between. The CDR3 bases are TGTGCCAGCACCATCGGGGGAGCTACCTACAATGAGCAGTTCTTC. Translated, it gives CASTIGGATYNEQFF.

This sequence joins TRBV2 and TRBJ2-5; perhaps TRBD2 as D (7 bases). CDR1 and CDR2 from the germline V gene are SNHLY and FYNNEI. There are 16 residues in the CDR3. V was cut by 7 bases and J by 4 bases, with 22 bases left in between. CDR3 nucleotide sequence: TGTGCCAGCATCCCGTTTGGTGGGGGGGCCGGAGAGACCCAGTACTTC. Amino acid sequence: CASIPFGGGAGETQYF.

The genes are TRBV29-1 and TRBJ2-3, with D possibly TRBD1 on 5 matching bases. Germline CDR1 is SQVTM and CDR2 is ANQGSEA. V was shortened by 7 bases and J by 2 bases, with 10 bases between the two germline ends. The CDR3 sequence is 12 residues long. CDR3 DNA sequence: TGCAGCGAGGCAGGGAACACAGATACGCAGTATTTT. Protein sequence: CSEAGNTDTQYF.

CDR3 nucleotides: TGTGCCAGCAGCTGGACAGGACAGTTGAACACTGAAGCTTTCTTT. It is translated as CASSWTGQLNTEAFF. The V call is TRBV5-5, the J call TRBJ1-1; the match to TRBD1 covers 7 bases. The germline V gene has CDR1 SGHKS and CDR2 YYEKEE (reference sequence). Trimming at V came to 3 bases and at J to 0 bases, leaving 5 bases not matched to a gene. This CDR3 is 15 amino acids long.

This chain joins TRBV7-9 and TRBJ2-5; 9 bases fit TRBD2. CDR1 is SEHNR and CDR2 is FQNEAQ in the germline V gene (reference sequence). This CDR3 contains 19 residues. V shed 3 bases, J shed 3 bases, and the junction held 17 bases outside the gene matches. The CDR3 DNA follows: TGTGCCAGCAGCTTTCGTTTTTATCGCGGGGGGGCGAGAGAAGAGACCCAGTACTTC. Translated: CASSFRFYRGGAREETQYF.

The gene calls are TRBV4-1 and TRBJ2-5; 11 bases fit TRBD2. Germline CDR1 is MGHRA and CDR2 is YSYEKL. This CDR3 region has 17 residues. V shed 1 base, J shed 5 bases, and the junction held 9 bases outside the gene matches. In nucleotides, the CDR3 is TGCGCCAGCAGCCAAGGATTCTCTAGCGGGGGGAGGGAGACCCAGTACTTC. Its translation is CASSQGFSSGGRETQYF.

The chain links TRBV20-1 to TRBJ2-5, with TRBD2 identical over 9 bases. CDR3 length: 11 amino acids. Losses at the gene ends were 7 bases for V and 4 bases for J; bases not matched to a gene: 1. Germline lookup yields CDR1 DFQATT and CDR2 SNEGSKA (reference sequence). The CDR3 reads CSGAGGETQYF. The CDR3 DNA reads TGCAGTGGAGCGGGGGGAGAGACCCAGTACTTC.

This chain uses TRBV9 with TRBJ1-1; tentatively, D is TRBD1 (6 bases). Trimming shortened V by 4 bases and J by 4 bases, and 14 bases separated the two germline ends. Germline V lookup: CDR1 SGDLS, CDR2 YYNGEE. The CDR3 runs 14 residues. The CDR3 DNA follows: TGTGCCAGCAGCACAAGGGGGTCTCCCACTGAAGCTTTCTTT. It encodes CASSTRGSPTEAFF.

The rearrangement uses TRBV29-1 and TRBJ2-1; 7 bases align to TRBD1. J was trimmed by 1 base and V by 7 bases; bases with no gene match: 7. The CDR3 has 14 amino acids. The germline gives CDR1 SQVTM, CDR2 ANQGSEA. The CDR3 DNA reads TGCAGCGCTACCGGGACAGAGTCCTACAATGAGCAGTTCTTC. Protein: CSATGTESYNEQFF.

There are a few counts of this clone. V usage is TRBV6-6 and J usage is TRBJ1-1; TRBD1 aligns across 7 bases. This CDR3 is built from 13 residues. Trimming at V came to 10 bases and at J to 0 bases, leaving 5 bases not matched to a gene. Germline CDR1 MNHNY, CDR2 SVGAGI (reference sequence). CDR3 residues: CATRGGMNTEAFF. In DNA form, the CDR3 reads TGTGCCACCAGGGGGGGGATGAACACTGAAGCTTTCTTT.

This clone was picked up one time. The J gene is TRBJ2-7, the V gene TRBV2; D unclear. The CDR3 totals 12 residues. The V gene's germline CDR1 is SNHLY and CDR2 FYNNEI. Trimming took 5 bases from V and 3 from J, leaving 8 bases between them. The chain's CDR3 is CASSQDIYEQYF. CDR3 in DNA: TGTGCCAGCAGTCAGGATATCTACGAGCAGTACTTC.

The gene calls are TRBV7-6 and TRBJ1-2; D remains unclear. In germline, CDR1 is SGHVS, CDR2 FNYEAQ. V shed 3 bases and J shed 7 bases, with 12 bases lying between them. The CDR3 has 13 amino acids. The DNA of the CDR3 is TGTGCCAGCAGCTTGGAGGGAAGCGCTGGCTACACCTTC. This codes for CASSLEGSAGYTF.